The source of this T cell receptor (beta chain) is a study of cytomegalovirus exposure and HLA in healthy donors. About the research overall: A subsequent analysis reported that the roughly 130 validation repertoires were produced on the same platform that had also been used for the roughly 700 first-cohort repertoires. Study-level findings and limits: The listing of 150 to 200 TCR beta chains classed them as cytomegalovirus-associated. In a later analysis, first-cohort TCR clusters were found to tend to co-occur in the 95 to 150 validation repertoires.

Profiling relied on immunoSEQ multiplex PCR, and the TCRdb table lists in-frame clones only, not all of them. The sample yields 140,000 or so clones, 89% seen once. Trimming at V came to 7 bases and at J to 6 bases, leaving 11 bases not matched to a gene. The CDR3 runs 14 residues. Germline V gene lookup returns CDR1 MNHEY and CDR2 SVGAGI. On this clone: The antigen remains undetermined.

From the approximately 120-subject validation cohort, which was separate from the roughly 670-subject first cohort, the donors were drawn. The source is a woman under 30 in good health and CMV-seropositive. The rearrangement joins TRBV6-5 to TRBJ1-1; 7 nucleotides line up with TRBD1. The sample taken for sequencing was PBMCs. The CDR3 DNA is TGTGCCAGCACCAACAGGGGCAGGAGAGCTGAAGCTTTCTTT. This gives the protein CASTNRGRRAEAFF.